The source of this TCR beta chain is a study of spatial heterogeneity in lung cancer. On the study more broadly: Raw sequencing reads included, on average, more than nine appearances of each unique TCR and UMI combination.

Unique molecular identifiers tagged every individual TCR cDNA molecule. One entry per CDR3 protein, called by TCRdb with MiXCR from the 5' RACE reads. The profile covers tens of thousands of distinct CDR3 sequences, with roughly an eighth appearing a single time and 55% to 70% taken by the ten largest. Per the germline V gene, CDR1 is SGHTA and CDR2 is FQGNSA. V was trimmed by 1 base and J by 0 bases, leaving 13 bases between them. The CDR3 has 18 amino acids. The time point denotes: sample taken at primary tumor resection. No cells were sorted before sequencing. The whole RNA sequenced was extracted from tumor, nontumor lung or frozen PBMC.

Sequencing used PBMCs, obtained at surgery. This chain joins TRBV7-2 and TRBJ2-6; TRBD2 might be the D (6 bases). This clonotype was obtained from a male donor with early-stage non-small cell lung cancer. The CDR3 sequence: CASSLDASALSGANVLTF. The CDR3 bases are TGTGCCAGCAGCTTAGATGCTAGCGCCCTCTCTGGGGCCAACGTCCTGACTTTC.